This T cell receptor beta chain was recovered during a study of tumor and adjacent non-tumor tissue in lung cancer. Study context: The cohort had around twelve adenocarcinoma, 2 squamous cell and 1 small cell patients.

The template was RNA from unsorted bulk tissue. In regard to this clonotype: Antigen unknown. A much larger clonotype is one base distant, so this may be a read error. This likely comes from a read error, as the CDR3 has no conserved phenylalanine or tryptophan at its end.

The library came from three nested PCR rounds adapted from ARM-PCR protocols. One entry per CDR3 protein results from TCRdb running MiXCR on the multiplex PCR reads. The data show fewer than 85,000 distinct CDR3 sequences, around four fifths seen once. Losses at the gene ends were 5 bases for V and 6 bases for J; bases not matched to a gene: 10. Germline V lookup: CDR1 SGHDT, CDR2 YYEEEE. The CDR3 is 14 amino acids. General study results and limits: Significantly higher TCR diversity was found in tumor than normal lung.

Input material: lung tumor tissue. V usage is TRBV5-6 and J usage is TRBJ2-7; 8 nucleotides match TRBD1. This TCR derives from a man in his fifties or sixties with non-small cell lung cancer. CDR3 loop: CASRKRTGTGEQYL. CDR3 DNA sequence: TGTGCCAGCAGGAAAAGGACAGGGACGGGCGAGCAGTACCTC.